Below, 32 T cell receptor beta chains from the same sample are listed, as sequenced in a study of blood T cells in healthy people across ages. A second PCR, run for about 7 to 12 cycles, used a sample-barcoded 5' primer plus a J-beta primer mix. TCRdb used MiXCR to reprocess the 5' RACE reads, holding one entry per CDR3 protein. Counted here are more than 700,000 distinct CDR3 sequences, about 45% occurring once; the ten biggest clones make up about a sixth. Sequenced material: blood. The receptors originated from a man at least 80 years old in good health.

This clonotype was detected once. The rearrangement uses TRBV29-1 and TRBJ2-5, with TRBD1 identical over 8 bases. Germline V gives CDR1 SQVTM, CDR2 ANQGSEA. V was pared by 7 bases and J by 11 bases, with 15 bases of the junction left unmatched. CDR3 length: 13 amino acids. In nucleotides, the CDR3 is TGCAGCGGAATGACAGGGGTAGTCGGGGAGCAGTACTTC. Its protein product is CSGMTGVVGEQYF.

The chain uses TRBV20-1 and TRBJ1-5; D is undetermined. This CDR3 has 15 amino acids. V dropped 0 bases and J dropped 0 bases, with 9 bases sitting between them. CDR1 and CDR2 from the germline V gene are DFQATT and SNEGSKA (reference sequence). The CDR3 here is CSARDRMVSNQPQHF. CDR3 DNA sequence: TGCAGTGCTAGAGATCGGATGGTTAGCAATCAGCCCCAGCATTTT.

The chain employs TRBV13 and TRBJ2-1; possible D gene TRBD2, 6 bases. Germline CDR1 PRHDT, CDR2 FYEKMQ (reference sequence). This CDR3 comprises 15 residues. V was trimmed by 0 bases and J by 5 bases, leaving 11 bases between them. CDR3 loop: CASSLGGGAHNEQFF. The CDR3 DNA is TGTGCCAGCAGCTTAGGCGGGGGTGCCCACAATGAGCAGTTCTTC.

This chain uses TRBV29-1 with TRBJ2-1, with D tentatively TRBD2 (6 bases). The length of the CDR3 is 17 residues. V was pared by 0 bases and J by 0 bases, with 15 bases between. The V gene's germline CDR1 is SQVTM and CDR2 ANQGSEA. In DNA form, the CDR3 reads TGCAGCGTTGAAGACGGAGGGAGCAGGAGCTCCTACAATGAGCAGTTCTTC. This codes for CSVEDGGSRSSYNEQFF.

This chain uses TRBV13 with TRBJ2-1; D might be TRBD1 or TRBD2, each matching 5 bases. CDR1 is PRHDT, CDR2 FYEKMQ, per germline (reference sequence). Trimming left V 0 bases short and J 5 bases short, with 17 bases between. CDR3 size: 17 residues. The CDR3 loop is CASSLGGASAGNNEQFF. CDR3 nucleotides: TGTGCCAGCAGCTTAGGCGGGGCTAGTGCCGGTAACAATGAGCAGTTCTTC.

The V and J genes are TRBV4-2 and TRBJ2-3; 9 bases are a match to TRBD2. Germline lookup yields CDR1 LGHNA and CDR2 YNFKEQ. The CDR3 is made up of 15 amino acids. V lost 1 base, J lost 7 bases, and 6 bases stayed unmatched. For the CDR3, the DNA is TGTGCCAGCAGCCAAGGAGGGCGGGAGGGACATACGCAGTATTTT. Amino acids: CASSQGGREGHTQYF.

The chain combines TRBV5-1 with TRBJ2-1; 7 bases are shared with TRBD2. CDR3 length: 14 residues. Germline CDR1 is SGHRS and CDR2 is YFSETQ. Losses at the gene ends were 3 bases for V and 6 bases for J; bases not matched to a gene: 6. Here the CDR3 DNA reads TGCGCCAGCAGCTCGGGGACTACCAGCAATGAGCAGTTCTTC. It is translated as CASSSGTTSNEQFF.

This clonotype was counted a few times. The rearrangement uses TRBV29-1 and TRBJ2-4, with TRBD1 matching 7 bases. The CDR3 loop spans 11 amino acids. CDR1 and CDR2 (germline): SQVTM, ANQGSEA. The V and J ends lost 6 bases and 13 bases, in that order; junction bases with no gene match: 9. The chain's CDR3 is CSVAGTAEQYF. CDR3 bases: TGCAGCGTCGCCGGGACAGCTGAGCAGTACTTC.

This clonotype has only a few counts. A clone one base away is much larger, so this may be a read error. The chain is built from TRBV5-1 and TRBJ2-5; D gene unclear. The CDR3 sequence is 16 residues long. V dropped 2 bases and J dropped 11 bases, with 25 bases sitting between them. CDR1 is SGHRS, CDR2 YFSETQ, per germline. CDR3 in amino acids: CASSFSLARSNNEQYF. The CDR3 DNA reads as TGCGCCAGCAGCTTTTCGTTAGCTCGTTCCAACAATGAGCAGTACTTC.

The rearrangement joins TRBV27 to TRBJ2-1; tentative D call: TRBD2 (6 bases). Germline loops: CDR1 MNHEY, CDR2 SMNVEV (reference sequence). This CDR3 spans 13 amino acids. The germline V and J ends were trimmed by 6 bases and 10 bases, with 16 bases remaining between them. The CDR3, as DNA: TGTGCCAGCAGACGGACGGGGGTCAACGAGCAGTTCTTC. It encodes CASRRTGVNEQFF.

The CDR3 DNA sequence: TGCAGCGTCTCGGACAGGGAGCGGAGGAACACCGGGGAGCTGTTTTTT. It yields the protein CSVSDRERRNTGELFF. This chain connects TRBV29-1 to TRBJ2-2, with 8 bases aligning to TRBD1. The germline V gene encodes CDR1 SQVTM and CDR2 ANQGSEA. The ends lost 6 bases at V and 1 base at J; junction bases unmatched: 10. The CDR3 is made up of 16 amino acids.

The chain carries TRBV6-6 and TRBJ2-5, with TRBD1 identical over 10 bases. Trimming at V came to 5 bases and at J to 8 bases, leaving 11 bases not matched to a gene. Looked up from germline, CDR1 is MNHNY and CDR2 is SVGAGI (reference sequence). The CDR3 covers 15 residues. This CDR3 reads CASSKSPGTGVTQYF. The CDR3 coding sequence is TGTGCCAGCAGTAAATCCCCCGGGACAGGGGTTACCCAGTACTTC.

This chain uses TRBV28 with TRBJ2-4; 9 bases map to TRBD1. The better agreement between TRBJ2-7 and the DNA end casts doubt on the J call. The CDR3 totals 13 residues. Germline loops: CDR1 MDHEN, CDR2 SYDVKM. CDR3: CASRNPGQGEQYF. CDR3 nucleotides: TGTGCCAGCAGGAACCCGGGACAGGGCGAGCAGTACTTC.

The chain recombines TRBV18 with TRBJ2-5, with a weak D call TRBD1 (5 bases). The CDR3 loop spans 13 amino acids. V gave up 0 bases and J gave up 11 bases, with 13 bases separating them. Germline V gives CDR1 KGHSH, CDR2 LQKENI. The CDR3 protein is CASSPPGQPEQYF. The CDR3 DNA is TGTGCCAGCTCACCACCTGGACAACCGGAGCAGTACTTC.

This clonotype has only one observation. The rearrangement joins TRBV7-6 to TRBJ2-1, with 9 bases identical to TRBD1. Germline assignment: CDR1 SGHVS and CDR2 FNYEAQ. With V trimmed by 2 bases and J by 7 bases, 18 bases remained unmatched. This CDR3 comprises 19 residues. CDR3 in DNA: TGTGCCAGCAGCTTAATGTCTTTCTCAGGGACAGGGTTGACGAATGAGCAGTTCTTC. It translates to CASSLMSFSGTGLTNEQFF.

The V call is TRBV14, the J call TRBJ2-1, with 7 positions matching TRBD1. The CDR3 totals 16 residues. Trimming cost V 5 bases and J 3 bases; bases outside gene matches: 10. Germline CDR1 reads SGHDN; CDR2 reads FVKESK. The CDR3 sequence is CASSSVRQGYYNEQFF. The CDR3 region has the DNA TGTGCCAGCAGCTCAGTTCGACAGGGATACTACAATGAGCAGTTCTTC.

The J gene is TRBJ2-7, the V gene TRBV12-3 or TRBV12-4; D unclear. V gave up 6 bases and J gave up 7 bases, with 13 bases separating them. This CDR3 spans 12 amino acids. Written as DNA, the CDR3 is TGTGCCAGCAGACTCAACTACAATGAGCAGTACTTC. This sequence encodes CASRLNYNEQYF.

The chain has TRBV5-1 and TRBJ2-7; 8 positions match TRBD1. The CDR3 covers 16 residues. Germline CDR1 reads SGHRS; CDR2 reads YFSETQ. V dropped 4 bases and J dropped 6; count of bases not matched to a gene: 15. This chain's CDR3 is CASSMTDRASVSEQYF. CDR3 sequence (DNA): TGCGCCAGCAGCATGACGGACAGGGCCTCGGTCTCCGAGCAGTACTTC.

This rearrangement joins TRBV4-1 to TRBJ2-3; 7 bases fit TRBD2. Germline CDR1 and CDR2: MGHRA and YSYEKL. J lost 3 bases, V lost 3 bases, and 9 bases had no gene match. The CDR3 is made up of 16 amino acids. This CDR3 reads CASSHPRLAETDTQYF. The DNA for the CDR3 is TGCGCCAGCAGCCACCCCAGGCTAGCGGAGACAGATACGCAGTATTTT.

This clonotype was detected only once. The gene calls are TRBV27 and TRBJ1-2; D may be TRBD1 (5 bases). In germline, CDR1 is MNHEY, CDR2 SMNVEV (reference sequence). This CDR3 has 14 residues. Trimming removed 1 base at V and 4 bases at J, with 10 bases between. The CDR3 reads CASSLCRDGYGYTF. The DNA for the CDR3 is TGTGCCAGCAGTTTATGCCGGGACGGCTATGGCTACACCTTC.

This clonotype has just a few counts. The CDR3 bases are TGCGCCAGCAGCCCCCGGGCGGGACTAGCGGGAAGGGCAGATACGCAGTATTTT. The encoded protein is CASSPRAGLAGRADTQYF. The V call is TRBV5-1, the J call TRBJ2-3, with 13 bases fitting TRBD2. The germline V gene has CDR1 SGHRS and CDR2 YFSETQ. The CDR3 sequence is 18 residues long. J gave up 4 bases and V 4 bases, and 12 bases lay outside the gene matches.

This clonotype has just a few counts. This chain joins TRBV27 and TRBJ2-1; D not resolved. Trimming removed 5 bases from V and 0 bases from J, with 14 bases in between. The CDR3 is made up of 16 amino acids. Per the germline V gene, CDR1 is MNHEY and CDR2 is SMNVEV (reference sequence). CDR3 region: CASSQDPPSSYNEQFF. CDR3 coding DNA: TGTGCCAGCAGTCAGGATCCTCCGAGCTCCTACAATGAGCAGTTCTTC.

The gene calls are TRBV12-3 or TRBV12-4 and TRBJ2-1, with TRBD1 matching 10 bases. This CDR3 is built from 21 residues. Unmatched junction bases numbered 20, after V lost 5 bases and J lost 1 base. The CDR3 region has the DNA TGTGCCAGCAGTCCCAGGGACAGGGGTTCCTCTCTAGCAATTTCCTACAATGAGCAGTTCTTC. Protein sequence: CASSPRDRGSSLAISYNEQFF.

V is TRBV15 and J is TRBJ2-4; 7 nucleotides match TRBD1. The J call may be wrong; the DNA end is better matched by TRBJ2-7. CDR1 is LNHNV and CDR2 is YYDKDF in the germline V gene (reference sequence). There are 15 residues in the CDR3. CDR3 nucleotides: TGTGCCACCAGCAGAGACCCCGACAGGGTCCACGAGCAGTACTTC. It translates to CATSRDPDRVHEQYF.

CDR3 protein: CASTEPRGPGETQYF. In nucleotides, the CDR3 is TGCGCCAGCACCGAACCCCGGGGGCCAGGAGAGACCCAGTACTTC. The gene calls are TRBV5-1 and TRBJ2-5; D may be TRBD1 or TRBD2 (6 bases each). The V and J ends lost 6 bases and 4 bases respectively, with 19 bases between them. The CDR3 extends over 15 amino acids. Germline loops: CDR1 SGHRS, CDR2 YFSETQ.

The rearrangement links TRBV5-6 to TRBJ1-2, with a possible D match to TRBD1 (5 bases). Germline values: CDR1 SGHDT, CDR2 YYEEEE. The CDR3 is 16 residues long. V lost 0 bases and J lost 6, with 18 bases in between. CDR3 protein: CASSLVLRGMYNGYTF. The CDR3 DNA is TGTGCCAGCAGCTTGGTCCTTCGGGGGATGTATAATGGCTACACCTTC.

The chain has TRBV20-1 and TRBJ2-7; 8 bases align to TRBD1. The V and J ends lost 5 bases and 0 bases, in that order; junction bases with no gene match: 9. The CDR3 length is 15 residues. CDR1 and CDR2 (germline): DFQATT, SNEGSKA (reference sequence). CDR3 DNA: TGCAGTGCTGCCAACCTCGGGACAGGCTCCTACGAGCAGTACTTC. It translates to CSAANLGTGSYEQYF.

The chain links TRBV12-3 or TRBV12-4 to TRBJ2-3; weak D call: TRBD1 (5 bases). Trimming left V 3 bases short and J 4 bases short, with 11 bases between. This CDR3 contains 14 residues. CDR3 amino acids: CASSLTVMADTQYF. CDR3 nucleotide sequence: TGTGCCAGCAGTTTGACAGTGATGGCAGATACGCAGTATTTT.

The chain carries TRBV3-1 and TRBJ2-1, with D perhaps TRBD2 (6 bases). Trimming cost V 1 base and J 2 bases, with 9 bases left between them. There are 15 residues in the CDR3. CDR1 is LGHDT, CDR2 YNNKEL, per germline (reference sequence). The CDR3 DNA reads as TGTGCCAGCAGCCAAGGAGGCGGGACCTACAATGAGCAGTTCTTC. It codes for CASSQGGGTYNEQFF.

To note about this clonotype: Germline and junction disagree at one end, which may indicate a read error. The rearrangement uses TRBV10-3 and TRBJ2-7, with 8 bases that match TRBD2. This CDR3 spans 18 amino acids. Germline V gives CDR1 ENHRY, CDR2 SYGVKD. CDR3 sequence reads: CAISESKAGDIPWNEQYF. The CDR3 DNA sequence: TGCGCCATCAGTGAGTCGAAAGCGGGAGACATTCCATGGAATGAGCAGTACTTC.

The chain links TRBV29-1 to TRBJ2-5; D not certain. Germline V gene sequence: CDR1 SQVTM, CDR2 ANQGSEA. The CDR3 extends over 12 amino acids. Trimming cost V 5 bases and J 11 bases, with 18 bases left between them. The CDR3 nucleotides are TGCAGCGTTAAGGGATCCTACAATGAGCAGTACTTC. The encoded protein is CSVKGSYNEQYF.

The V call is TRBV7-2, the J call TRBJ1-2, with D tentatively TRBD1 (6 bases). The ends were cut back, 6 bases at V and 8 bases at J, with 22 bases in the middle. The CDR3 totals 15 residues. Germline values: CDR1 SGHTA, CDR2 FQGNSA. As DNA, the CDR3 is TGTGCCAGCAGAAGGGGGTGGGGGGCTGGGAGAGGCTACACCTTC. Protein product: CASRRGWGAGRGYTF.